Detailed here is one T cell receptor (beta chain). Repertoires were generated with immunoSEQ multiplex PCR, while TCRdb's copy carries only in-frame clones and drops some. The sample carries 68,000 or so clones, approximately 80% recorded once. CDR3 length: 15 residues. Germline V CDR1 and CDR2: LGHNA, YNFKEQ. Trimming removed 0 bases at V and 7 bases at J, with 15 bases between. This sample is drawn from a study of T cell clones after liver transplantation. Study context: Apart from three HCV-positive recipients, transplants were for non-autoimmune, non-viral reasons.

This specimen was CD4+ T cells from blood, taken before liver transplant. The source of this sequence is a human donor who received a liver transplant. V usage is TRBV4-2 and J usage is TRBJ1-2; D is ambiguous. The CDR3, as DNA: TGTGCCAGCAGCCAAGAGCAGCACGGCGCGGGTGGCTACACCTTC. Its protein is CASSQEQHGAGGYTF.